One and the same sample provided the 23 T cell receptor beta chains below, sequenced in a study of human T cells and chemical hapten exposure (dated by TCRdb to the early 2020s). To prepare the library, RACE was applied. Sequencing was performed on a NextSeq 500. TCRdb reworked the public reads: Q25 trimming with fastp, MiXCR clone assembly, productive beta chains retained. A single entry per CDR3 protein holds the most common genes and DNA from its merged rows. This sample comprises 150,000 to 200,000 distinct CDR3 sequences, approximately 14% of them detected only once. The top ten hold less than 2% of the sample. What the time point label conveys for this sample: patch test 1, 2 weeks after DPC sensitization. Sample treatment or condition, as interpreted from the label and publication: therapeutic diphenylcyclopropenone sensitization with weekly scalp DPC. The sample in question was whole blood, obtained in connection with sensitization to the hapten diphenylcyclopropenone (DPC). The receptors shown here come from a woman aged 25-40 years with alopecia areata. Some clones in this sample may be carry-over from other donors' samples.

This sequence joins TRBV18 and TRBJ1-1; the D gene is possibly TRBD1 (5 bases). CDR1 and CDR2 (germline): KGHSH, LQKENI. CDR3 length equals 13 residues. V lost 4 bases and J 5 bases, leaving 11 bases between the germline ends. The CDR3 sequence: CASSQGASTEAFF. CDR3 bases: TGTGCCAGCTCACAAGGGGCGAGTACTGAAGCTTTCTTT. Full variable domain (rest looked up from reference TRBV18 and TRBJ1-1): NAGVMQNPRHLVRRRGQEARLRCSPMKGHSHVYWYRQLPEEGLKFMVYLQKENIIDESGMPKERFSAEFPKEGPSILRIQQVVRGDSAAYFCASSQGASTEAFFGQGTRLTVV.

The chain couples TRBV7-9 to TRBJ1-4, with D possibly TRBD1 on 6 matching bases. The V end was cut by 0 bases, the J end by 0 bases, with 14 bases between. Germline CDR1 SEHNR, CDR2 FQNEAQ (reference sequence). This CDR3 comprises 18 residues. CDR3 sequence: CASSLARQAVATNEKLFF. Written as DNA, the CDR3 is TGTGCCAGCAGCTTAGCAAGACAGGCCGTTGCAACTAATGAAAAACTGTTTTTT. The full variable domain, with the rest looked up from reference TRBV7-9 and TRBJ1-4, is DTGVSQNPRHKITKRGQNVTFRCDPISEHNRLYWYRQTLGQGPEFLTYFQNEAQLEKSRLLSDRFSAERPKGSFSTLEIQRTEQGDSAMYLCASSLARQAVATNEKLFFGSGTQLSVL.

This clonotype was detected a few times. The chain has TRBV7-2 and TRBJ1-5; D remains unclear. Germline V gene data show CDR1 as SGHTA and CDR2 as FQGNSA. Trimming pared 5 bases from V and 1 base from J, leaving 18 bases between. The CDR3 is 17 amino acids. This CDR3 reads CASSLDGMPGSNQPQHF. CDR3 nucleotides: TGTGCCAGCAGCCTGGACGGGATGCCGGGGAGCAATCAGCCCCAGCATTTT.

The V and J genes are TRBV10-3 and TRBJ1-6; the D is unclear. V lost 7 bases and J 8 bases, leaving 18 bases between the germline ends. The CDR3 is 15 amino acids. Germline CDR1 is ENHRY and CDR2 is SYGVKD. CDR3 in amino acids: CAIKSTGGRDSPLHF. The CDR3 nucleotides are TGTGCCATCAAATCTACGGGAGGGAGAGATTCACCCCTCCACTTT.

A few counts support this clonotype. The DNA of the CDR3 is TGTGCCAGCAGCACCGGGGAGCTGTTTTTT. Its translation is CASSTGELFF. J is TRBJ2-2 and V is TRBV2; no firm D call. CDR3 size: 10 residues. Germline V gene data show CDR1 as SNHLY and CDR2 as FYNNEI. V shed 6 bases and J shed 4 bases, with 0 bases lying between them.

This clonotype was observed many times. V usage is TRBV24-1 and J usage is TRBJ1-1; D perhaps matches TRBD1 (5 bases). CDR3 length: 13 amino acids. The ends were cut back, 11 bases at V and 3 bases at J, with 15 bases in the middle. Germline-derived CDR1 and CDR2 are KGHDR and SFDVKD. This chain's CDR3 is CAIQGTGDTEAFF. In DNA, the CDR3 is TGTGCCATCCAGGGAACTGGGGACACTGAAGCTTTCTTT.

This clonotype was detected ten times or more. V usage is TRBV12-3 or TRBV12-4 and J usage is TRBJ1-6, with TRBD1 as a possible D gene (5 bases). V shed 7 bases and J shed 13 bases, with 17 bases lying between them. The CDR3 runs to 13 residues. The CDR3 nucleotides read TGTGCCAGCACCTTAGGGGACGGTTTGCCCCTCCACTTT. It is translated as CASTLGDGLPLHF.

The rearrangement uses TRBV4-3 and TRBJ2-7; D gene ambiguous. Per germline, CDR1 LGHNA and CDR2 YSLEER. The CDR3 spans 16 residues. The V gene lost 1 base and the J gene lost 1 base, with 14 bases spanning the gap. The CDR3 DNA reads TGCGCCAGCAGCCAAGGTATTGCCCGTAGGTCCTACGAGCAGTACTTC. Its protein product is CASSQGIARRSYEQYF.

This clonotype was detected many times. This chain joins TRBV7-8 and TRBJ2-1; D ambiguous. CDR3 size: 13 residues. Germline assignment: CDR1 SGHVS and CDR2 FQNEAQ. V was clipped by 5 bases and J by 9 bases, with 14 bases between them. Here the CDR3 DNA reads TGTGCCAGCAGCATTTGGACCAACGGTGAGCAGTTCTTC. It specifies CASSIWTNGEQFF.

The CDR3 sequence is CASSTWTSGGNEQFF. In DNA form, the CDR3 reads TGTGCCAGCAGCACTTGGACTAGCGGGGGCAATGAGCAGTTCTTC. The rearrangement uses TRBV11-3 and TRBJ2-1, with 13 bases aligning to TRBD2. V lost 5 bases to trimming and J lost 6 bases; unmatched junction nucleotides: 4. CDR3 size: 15 residues. Germline V gene lookup returns CDR1 SGHNT and CDR2 YENEEA.

This clonotype was counted a few times. The J gene is TRBJ2-2, the V gene TRBV3-1, with D unresolved. The germline V gene has CDR1 LGHDT and CDR2 YNNKEL (reference sequence). The CDR3 has 13 amino acids. The V and J ends lost 2 bases and 4 bases respectively, with 5 bases between them. This CDR3 is CASSQQSTGELFF. For the CDR3, the DNA is TGTGCCAGCAGCCAACAATCCACCGGGGAGCTGTTTTTT. Filled out from reference TRBV3-1 and TRBJ2-2, the complete variable domain reads DTAVSQTPKYLVTQMGNDKSIKCEQNLGHDTMYWYKQDSKKFLKIMFSYNNKELIINETVPNRFSPKSPDKAHLNLHINSLELGDSAVYFCASSQQSTGELFFGEGSRLTVL.

This clonotype was counted many times. The chain carries TRBV28 and TRBJ1-5; perhaps TRBD1 as D (5 bases). The germline gives CDR1 MDHEN, CDR2 SYDVKM. V lost 1 base and J 0 bases, leaving 10 bases between the germline ends. This CDR3 has 16 residues. CDR3 coding DNA: TGTGCCAGCAGTTTATCAGGGACCTATAGCAATCAGCCCCAGCATTTT. As protein: CASSLSGTYSNQPQHF.

This clonotype was counted only a few times. A junction boundary mismatches the germline segment, possibly from a read error. The chain carries TRBV5-1 and TRBJ2-7; D unclear. CDR3 length: 13 residues. CDR1 is SGHRS and CDR2 is YFSETQ in the germline V gene. In DNA, the CDR3 is TGCACCAGCAGCTTTGCACCAACCTACGAGCAGTACTTC. Protein: CTSSFAPTYEQYF.

This rearrangement joins TRBV3-1 to TRBJ2-7; a possible D gene is TRBD2 (6 bases). The CDR3 loop spans 14 amino acids. Germline V gene sequence: CDR1 LGHDT, CDR2 YNNKEL (reference sequence). The germline V and J ends were trimmed by 4 bases and 6 bases, with 16 bases remaining between them. In DNA form, the CDR3 reads TGTGCCAGCAGCCGTTCGGAGGGCTGGCGCGAGCAGTACTTC. It yields the protein CASSRSEGWREQYF.

The chain has TRBV7-9 and TRBJ1-5, with D perhaps matching TRBD1 (5 bases). V lost 1 base and J lost 6, with 7 bases in between. Germline V gene data show CDR1 as SEHNR and CDR2 as FQNEAQ (reference sequence). This CDR3 spans 13 amino acids. The CDR3 region has the DNA TGTGCCAGCAGCTTAGACGGGGGTCAGCCCCAGCATTTT. Translated, it gives CASSLDGGQPQHF.

This clonotype occurred a few times. The chain couples TRBV7-2 to TRBJ2-7; D call uncertain. The V and J ends lost 7 bases and 2 bases respectively, with 21 bases between them. The germline V gene has CDR1 SGHTA and CDR2 FQGNSA. The CDR3 has 16 residues. The CDR3 here is CASTSDGFPPPYEQYF. CDR3 DNA: TGTGCCAGCACCTCGGACGGTTTCCCACCGCCCTACGAGCAGTACTTC.

This clonotype has only a few counts. The genes are TRBV4-3 and TRBJ1-1, with a possible D match to TRBD1 (5 bases). Germline lookup yields CDR1 LGHNA and CDR2 YSLEER. The CDR3 runs to 17 residues. The germline V and J ends were trimmed by 6 bases and 3 bases, with 23 bases remaining between them. CDR3 residues: CASSARPTGDAHTEAFF. The CDR3 DNA follows: TGCGCCAGCAGTGCCCGCCCGACGGGGGACGCTCACACTGAAGCTTTCTTT.

In this sample, this clonotype turned up many times. This sequence joins TRBV29-1 and TRBJ1-1; TRBD1 matches at 11 bases. The V gene end was trimmed by 4 bases and the J gene end by 6 bases; junction bases not matched to a gene: 4. The length of the CDR3 is 13 residues. Germline CDR1 and CDR2: SQVTM and ANQGSEA. This CDR3 reads CSVAGQGVAEAFF. The CDR3 region has the DNA TGCAGCGTTGCGGGACAGGGGGTGGCTGAAGCTTTCTTT.

The sample holds a few counts of this clonotype. The chain couples TRBV7-9 to TRBJ1-1; no definite D call. This CDR3 is 12 amino acids long. Trimming pared 8 bases from V and 3 bases from J, leaving 10 bases between. CDR1 is SEHNR and CDR2 is FQNEAQ in the germline V gene (reference sequence). In DNA form, the CDR3 reads TGTGCCAGCCTGAACTTTGACACTGAAGCTTTCTTT. It translates to CASLNFDTEAFF.

V gene TRBV6-5 combines with J gene TRBJ1-2, with TRBD1 matching 10 bases. V was clipped by 8 bases and J by 4 bases; unmatched bases: 10. Per germline, CDR1 MNHEY and CDR2 SVGAGI. This CDR3 spans 15 amino acids. Here the CDR3 reads CASGIGQGDGYGYTF. The CDR3 coding sequence is TGTGCCAGCGGGATTGGACAGGGGGACGGCTATGGCTACACCTTC.

This clonotype was observed a handful of times. The chain employs TRBV11-3 and TRBJ1-1; D unclear. Germline assignment: CDR1 SGHNT and CDR2 YENEEA. The V end lost 1 base, the J end lost 5 bases, and 8 bases lay between the germline ends. The CDR3 is made up of 13 amino acids. The DNA for the CDR3 is TGTGCCAGCAGCTTAGCCAGAAGGACTGAAGCTTTCTTT. Encoded protein: CASSLARRTEAFF. Variable domain in full (rest from reference TRBV11-3 and TRBJ1-1): EAGVVQSPRYKIIEKKQPVAFWCNPISGHNTLYWYLQNLGQGPELLIRYENEEAVDDSQLPKDRFSAERLKGVDSTLKIQPAELGDSAVYLCASSLARRTEAFFGQGTRLTVV.

A few counts support this clonotype. CDR3 region: CASSDSRGLSGANVLTF. The CDR3, as DNA: TGTGCCAGCAGTGACTCGAGAGGGCTCTCTGGGGCCAACGTCCTGACTTTC. This chain uses TRBV6-4 with TRBJ2-6; D possibly corresponds to TRBD2 (5 bases). There are 17 residues in the CDR3. Trimming removed 0 bases at V and 0 bases at J, with 9 bases between. The germline V gene has CDR1 MRHNA and CDR2 SNTAGT.

This clonotype was seen only a few times. The CDR3 DNA reads as TGTGCCAGCTCACCACTCGGGACAGGGATTTGGAACACCGGGGAGCTGTTTTTT. Protein: CASSPLGTGIWNTGELFF. The chain combines TRBV18 with TRBJ2-2; 9 bases are a match to TRBD1. J was trimmed by 1 base and V by 1 base; bases with no gene match: 7. The CDR3 is 18 residues long. The germline V gene encodes CDR1 KGHSH and CDR2 LQKENI. Drawing the rest from reference TRBV18 and TRBJ2-2, the complete variable domain is NAGVMQNPRHLVRRRGQEARLRCSPMKGHSHVYWYRQLPEEGLKFMVYLQKENIIDESGMPKERFSAEFPKEGPSILRIQQVVRGDSAAYFCASSPLGTGIWNTGELFFGEGSRLTVL.